This T cell receptor beta chain was identified in a study of shared clonotypes between healthy human individuals. At the level of the study: Every donor yielded three CD4 naive, three CD4 memory, two CD8 naive and one CD8 memory plate. Study-wide points: Memory subsets had estimated richness that was generally smaller than that of naive subsets. When naive CD4 clonotypes were compared across a few donors, roughly 4.9% were shared.

For sorted subsets, 150 to 200 ng DNA per replicate equaled around 28,000 T cell genomes. Repertoires were generated with immunoSEQ multiplex PCR, while TCRdb's copy carries only in-frame clones and drops some. Here the sample spans around 700,000 clones, more than 70% being singletons. The junction had 7 bases not matched to a gene; V was cut back by 4 bases and J by 4 bases. The germline V gene has CDR1 MDHEN and CDR2 SYDVKM. This CDR3 has 15 amino acids. Of note for this clone: Its matching antigen is unknown.

This clonotype originated in a woman in her 30s in good health. The sequenced material came from memory CD4+ T cells sorted from blood. Subset of the sample: CD45RA-negative fraction. The genes are TRBV28 and TRBJ2-7; 10 bases match TRBD2. In DNA form, the CDR3 reads TGTGCCAGCAGTTCGCCGGCTAGCGGGAGTTACGAGCAGTACTTC. Amino acids: CASSSPASGSYEQYF.